The rows below give T cell receptor beta chains drawn from one sample of a study of T cells in Graves' hyperthyroidism and ophthalmopathy. TCRdb analysed the multiplex PCR reads with MiXCR anew, one entry per CDR3 protein. Counted here are roughly 400,000 distinct CDR3 sequences, roughly 25% occurring once; the ten biggest clones make up around four fifths. The sample was blood. These receptors were taken from a man aged 50-59 years with Graves' hyperthyroidism. The CDR3 runs from the conserved cysteine through the conserved F or W. A D gene is named only where the DNA matches it firmly. Rows give clone size only sometimes, using once, few, many, or a class for an expanded clone.

d_call | j_call | v_call | clone_size | cdr3_aa | cdr3_nt
TRBD1 | TRBJ1-2 | TRBV12-3/TRBV12-4 | few | CASTLLPGTADYGYTF | TGTGCCAGCACCCTCTTACCCGGGACAGCGGACTATGGCTACACCTTC
. | TRBJ2-2 | TRBV12-3/TRBV12-4 | few | CASSFSLGELFF | TGTGCCAGCAGTTTTAGTCTTGGGGAGCTGTTTTTT
. | TRBJ2-5 | TRBV4-2 | few | CASSKGERTQETQYF | TGTGCCAGCAGCAAAGGGGAGCGGACCCAAGAGACCCAGTACTTC
TRBD1 | TRBJ2-3 | TRBV9 | . | CASSATGTGVADTQYF | TGTGCCAGCAGCGCCACCGGGACAGGGGTGGCAGATACGCAGTATTTT
. | TRBJ2-3 | TRBV11-2 | . | CASSQNEDTQYF | TGTGCCAGCAGCCAGAACGAGGATACGCAGTATTTT
. | TRBJ2-1 | TRBV4-2 | . | CASSHQEGNEQFF | TGTGCCAGCAGCCATCAAGAGGGCAATGAGCAGTTCTTC
TRBD2 | TRBJ2-4 | TRBV7-9 | few | CASSSTSGSNIQYF | TGTGCCAGCAGCTCCACTAGCGGGAGTAACATTCAGTACTTC
TRBD1 | TRBJ1-1 | TRBV28 | . | CASRPDRGLNTEAFF | TGTGCCAGCAGGCCCGACAGGGGGCTGAACACTGAAGCTTTCTTT
. | TRBJ1-2 | TRBV12-3/TRBV12-4 | many | CASSSSTDGYTF | TGTGCCAGCAGTTCCTCCACTGATGGCTACACCTTC
. | TRBJ1-4 | TRBV29-1 | . | CSVEDIGQSNEKLFF | TGCAGCGTTGAAGATATAGGCCAGTCTAATGAAAAACTGTTTTTT
TRBD2 | TRBJ2-3 | TRBV10-3 | . | CAISESERELTEAQYF | TGTGCCATCAGTGAGTCCGAGCGGGAGTTGACCGAGGCGCAGTATTTT
TRBD1 | TRBJ2-7 | TRBV2 | few | CASVTGNYEQYF | TGTGCCAGCGTGACAGGGAATTACGAGCAGTACTTC
. | TRBJ1-6 | TRBV2 | few | CASRGALGVNNSPLHF | TGTGCCAGCAGAGGCGCCCTAGGGGTAAATAATTCACCCCTCCACTTT
. | TRBJ1-2 | TRBV6-4 | few | CASTNRSGGYTF | TGTGCCAGCACCAACCGATCGGGGGGCTACACCTTC
TRBD1 | TRBJ2-2 | TRBV24-1 | many | CATSDAGQGITGELFF | TGTGCCACCAGTGATGCGGGACAGGGGATCACCGGGGAGCTGTTTTTT
. | TRBJ2-5 | TRBV24-1 | . | CATSDPSRASARETQYF | TGTGCCACCAGTGACCCCTCGCGTGCTAGCGCAAGGGAGACCCAGTACTTC
. | TRBJ1-1 | TRBV19 | few | CASSYRGDRYLEGTEAFF | TGTGCCAGTAGTTATAGGGGAGACAGGTATTTAGAGGGCACTGAAGCTTTCTTT
TRBD1 | TRBJ2-1 | TRBV27 | . | CASLPGTAYNEQFF | TGTGCCAGCCTTCCCGGGACAGCCTACAATGAGCAGTTCTTC
. | TRBJ1-1 | TRBV11-2 | few | CASSETYGNTEAFF | TGTGCCAGCAGCGAAACGTACGGGAACACTGAAGCTTTCTTT
TRBD2 | TRBJ2-1 | TRBV6-1 | few | CASSQSGLAGGEQFF | TGTGCCAGCAGTCAATCGGGACTAGCGGGAGGTGAGCAGTTCTTC
. | TRBJ1-2 | TRBV27 | . | CASSPTRVGTGGYTF | TGTGCCAGCAGTCCCACGAGGGTAGGGACCGGTGGCTACACCTTC
. | TRBJ1-1 | TRBV7-9 | once | CASSPETGRGAEAFF | TGCGCCAGCAGCCCCGAGACAGGTAGGGGCGCTGAAGCTTTCTTT
. | TRBJ1-4 | TRBV30 | few | CAWSVGATNEKLFF | TGTGCCTGGAGTGTGGGTGCAACTAATGAAAAACTGTTTTTT
. | TRBJ1-4 | TRBV28 | many | CASTTNEKLFF | TGTGCCAGCACCACTAATGAAAAACTGTTTTTT
. | TRBJ1-1 | TRBV28 | many | CASSFLGGRTEAFF | TGTGCCAGCAGTTTCTTGGGAGGGCGGACTGAAGCTTTCTTT
TRBD2 | TRBJ2-7 | TRBV30 | few | CAWTAGGPDEQYF | TGTGCCTGGACAGCGGGAGGGCCTGACGAGCAGTACTTC
. | TRBJ2-2 | TRBV9 | . | CASSVGLAQNTGELFF | TGTGCCAGCAGCGTAGGGCTAGCGCAGAACACCGGGGAGCTGTTTTTT
TRBD1 | TRBJ1-6 | TRBV6-1 | . | CASSEMNRGGSSPLHF | TGTGCCAGCAGCGAAATGAACAGGGGGGGGAGTTCACCCCTCCACTTT
. | TRBJ2-7 | TRBV28 | few | CASSYADGYEQYF | TGTGCCAGCAGTTACGCTGACGGGTACGAGCAGTACTTC
TRBD1 | TRBJ1-5 | TRBV6-1 | many | CASGQEPNQPQHF | TGTGCCAGCGGACAGGAGCCCAATCAGCCCCAGCATTTT
. | TRBJ2-7 | TRBV7-2 | . | CASSFYICSAQTSGRSYEQYF | .
TRBD1 | TRBJ1-6 | TRBV3-1 | . | CASRTGTVNSPLHF | TGTGCCAGCAGAACCGGGACAGTTAATTCACCCCTCCACTTT
. | TRBJ2-1 | TRBV27 | . | CASGFRNEQFF | TGTGCCAGCGGCTTTCGGAATGAGCAGTTCTTC
. | TRBJ2-2 | TRBV3-1 | few | CASSQDLLDNGAGELFF | TGTGCCAGCAGCCAAGATTTATTAGACAACGGAGCCGGGGAGCTGTTTTTT
. | TRBJ2-7 | TRBV28 | many | CASSTSGRRGITYEQYF | TGTGCCAGCAGCACTTCTGGTCGCAGAGGAATAACCTACGAGCAGTACTTC
. | TRBJ2-2 | TRBV3-1 | few | CASSQVPGRTGELFF | TGTGCCAGCAGCCAAGTCCCAGGGCGCACCGGGGAGCTGTTTTTT
. | TRBJ1-4 | TRBV15 | . | CATSRDGRGEKLFF | TGTGCCACCAGCAGAGATGGGAGGGGGGAAAAACTGTTTTTT
TRBD1 | TRBJ1-1 | TRBV12-3/TRBV12-4 | . | CASSLNRGSEAFF | TGTGCCAGCAGTTTGAACAGGGGGTCTGAAGCTTTCTTT
TRBD2 | TRBJ2-5 | TRBV5-6 | many | CASSLGRETQYF | TGTGCCAGCAGCCTCGGGAGGGAGACCCAGTACTTC
TRBD1 | TRBJ1-2 | TRBV19 | . | CASSIPGTGVANYGYTF | TGTGCCAGTAGTATTCCTGGGACAGGGGTAGCTAACTATGGCTACACCTTC
. | TRBJ1-6 | TRBV28 | few | CASRQFQEGSSPLHF | TGTGCCAGCAGACAATTCCAGGAGGGCAGCTCACCCCTCCACTTT
. | TRBJ2-1 | TRBV24-1 | . | CATSDTRTATEQFF | TGTGCCACCAGTGACACCAGGACCGCAACTGAGCAGTTCTTC